A selection of T cell receptor beta chains follows, all from one sample in a study of CD8 T cells in ankylosing spondylitis. TCRdb itself ran the 5' RACE reads through MiXCR, one entry per CDR3 protein. Counted here are 200,000 to 250,000 distinct CDR3 sequences, about a sixth occurring once; the ten biggest clones make up about two fifths. Sequenced material: blood, either unsorted or a sorted T cell fraction (not recorded which). Every receptor here comes from a male donor with ankylosing spondylitis. CDR3s include the opening cysteine and the closing phenylalanine or tryptophan. A D gene is named only where the DNA matches it firmly. Some rows mark clone size as missing; the rest say once, few, many or name a class of expanded clone.

TRBD2	few	TRBV5-1	TRBJ2-7	TGCGCCAGCAGCTTGGAGGGACTAGCGGAGGCCTACGAGCAGTACTTC	CASSLEGLAEAYEQYF
TRBD2	few	TRBV12-3/TRBV12-4	TRBJ2-1	TGTGCCAGCAGCCCGACCTCGAGCGGGAGGGGCAATGAGCAGTTCTTC	CASSPTSSGRGNEQFF
-	few	TRBV11-2	TRBJ2-1	TGTGCCAGCAGCTTACCGGGACATAGCGAGGGATACAATGAGCAGTTCTTC	CASSLPGHSEGYNEQFF
-	-	TRBV4-1	TRBJ2-7	TGCGCCAGCAGCCAAGAATGGAACAGAGATTACGAGCAGTACTTC	CASSQEWNRDYEQYF
TRBD2	-	TRBV12-3/TRBV12-4	TRBJ2-1	TGTGCCAGCAGGGGACTAGCGGACTCCTACAATGAGCAGTTCTTC	CASRGLADSYNEQFF
TRBD1	-	TRBV27	TRBJ1-2	TGTGCCAGCAGTTGGACAGGGGGCAGCTATGGCTACACCTTC	CASSWTGGSYGYTF
TRBD2	-	TRBV27	TRBJ2-5	TGTGCCAGCAGTACCGCGGGAGGCCCCAGCGAGACCCAGTACTTC	CASSTAGGPSETQYF
TRBD2	-	TRBV7-2	TRBJ2-2	TGTGCCAGCAGCTTATTGCCGGGGGGGGTCGCCGGGGAGCTGTTTTTT	CASSLLPGGVAGELFF
-	few	TRBV5-8	TRBJ2-7	TGTGCCAGCAGCTATAGACAGGCCTACGAGCAGTACTTC	CASSYRQAYEQYF
TRBD1	few	TRBV4-2	TRBJ1-5	TGTGCCAGCAGCCAGGGACAGAATAGCAATCAGCCCCAGCATTTT	CASSQGQNSNQPQHF
TRBD1	few	TRBV29-1	TRBJ2-7	TGCAGCGTTGAGACCCGGGACAGGGAGACCTACGAGCAGTACTTC	CSVETRDRETYEQYF
-	few	TRBV6-1	TRBJ2-3	TGTGCCAGCAACTCGAGAGTGAGGACCCGGATCCCCACAGATACGCAGTATTTT	CASNSRVRTRIPTDTQYF
-	few	TRBV20-1	TRBJ1-5	TGCAGTGCTATTTACAGGGACAATCAGCCCCAGCATTTT	CSAIYRDNQPQHF
-	few	TRBV7-9	TRBJ2-1	TGTGCCAGCAGCTTAGGTTGGGAACCCTACAATGAGCAGTTCTTC	CASSLGWEPYNEQFF
-	few	TRBV7-9	TRBJ2-7	TGTGCCAGCAGCAAAGGTCCAGCTGAGCAGTACTTC	CASSKGPAEQYF
-	-	TRBV7-2	TRBJ1-4	TGTGCCAGCAGCTTAGTCTGGGGGGCTGAGGAAAAACTGTTTTTT	CASSLVWGAEEKLFF
-	few	TRBV28	TRBJ1-4	TGTGCCAGCAGTTTGATCGCGGCAACTAATGAAAAACTGTTTTTT	CASSLIAATNEKLFF
-	once	TRBV28	TRBJ2-7	TGTGCCACCCAACCCCAGGGTTACTACGAGCAGTACTTC	CATQPQGYYEQYF
TRBD2	-	TRBV4-3	TRBJ2-3	TGCGCCAGCAGCCAAGATACGAGCGGGAGAACGAATACGCAGTATTTT	CASSQDTSGRTNTQYF
-	-	TRBV11-2	TRBJ2-1	TGTGCCAGCAGCTGGGGGACGGGGGGCAGCATTGGCAATGAGCAGTTCTTC	CASSWGTGGSIGNEQFF
TRBD1	-	TRBV2	TRBJ2-3	TGTGCCAGCAGTCTAACTTCCGGGACAGTGGATACGCAGTATTTT	CASSLTSGTVDTQYF
-	many	TRBV5-1	TRBJ2-1	TGCGCCAGCAGCTTGGTCGGTGGGACGGCTAATGAGCAGTTCTTC	CASSLVGGTANEQFF